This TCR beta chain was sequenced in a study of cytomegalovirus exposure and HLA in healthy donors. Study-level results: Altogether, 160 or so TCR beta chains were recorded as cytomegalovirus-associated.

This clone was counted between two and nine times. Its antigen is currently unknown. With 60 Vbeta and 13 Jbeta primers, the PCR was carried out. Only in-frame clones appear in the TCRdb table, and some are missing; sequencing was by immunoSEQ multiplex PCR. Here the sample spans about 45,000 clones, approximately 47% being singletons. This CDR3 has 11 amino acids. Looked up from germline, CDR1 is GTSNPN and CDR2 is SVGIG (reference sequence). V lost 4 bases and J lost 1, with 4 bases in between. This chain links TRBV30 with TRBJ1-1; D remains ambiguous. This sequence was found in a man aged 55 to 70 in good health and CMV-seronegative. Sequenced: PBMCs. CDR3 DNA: TGTGCCTGGACGTGGAACACTGAAGCTTTCTTT. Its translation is CAWTWNTEAFF.